This is a list of T cell receptor beta chains from one sample in a study of cytomegalovirus exposure and HLA in healthy donors. Assay: immunoSEQ multiplex PCR; the TCRdb copy retains only in-frame clones and omits some. The sample has around 120,000 clones; 79% are singletons. Specimen: PBMCs. The receptors stem from a woman aged 40 to 55 in good health and CMV-seronegative. CDR3s include the opening cysteine and the closing phenylalanine or tryptophan. The order of the fields is CDR3 protein, CDR3 DNA, clone size, V gene, J gene, D gene. A D gene is named only where the DNA matches it firmly. Only part of the rows carry a size: once, few, many, or a class if the clone is expanded.

CDR3aa: CSVEWSSYNEQFF
CDR3nt: TGCAGCGTTGAATGGAGCTCCTACAATGAGCAGTTCTTC
abundance: -
v_gene: TRBV29-1
j_gene: TRBJ2-1
d_gene: -

CDR3aa: CASSEGPQGSWTEAFF
CDR3nt: TGTGCCAGCAGTGAAGGGCCCCAGGGTTCGTGGACTGAAGCTTTCTTT
abundance: -
v_gene: TRBV25-1
j_gene: TRBJ1-1
d_gene: -

CDR3aa: CASSQVVNPIKTGELFF
CDR3nt: TGCGCCAGCAGCCAAGTAGTGAACCCCATCAAGACCGGGGAGCTGTTTTTT
abundance: -
v_gene: TRBV4-3
j_gene: TRBJ2-2
d_gene: -

CDR3aa: CASMGGTEAFF
CDR3nt: TGCGCCAGCATGGGGGGCACTGAAGCTTTCTTT
abundance: -
v_gene: TRBV10-2
j_gene: TRBJ1-1
d_gene: -

CDR3aa: CASSGDRQGLTTNEKLFF
CDR3nt: TGTGCCAGCAGTGGAGACCGACAGGGATTAACAACTAATGAAAAACTGTTTTTT
abundance: once
v_gene: TRBV6-1
j_gene: TRBJ1-4
d_gene: TRBD1

CDR3aa: CASSLAGAQETQYF
CDR3nt: TGTGCCAGCAGCCTAGCGGGGGCCCAAGAGACCCAGTACTTC
abundance: -
v_gene: TRBV28
j_gene: TRBJ2-5
d_gene: TRBD2

CDR3aa: CASSSAGTGGKRPQHF
CDR3nt: TGTGCCAGCAGTTCCGCCGGGACAGGGGGGAAGCGGCCCCAGCATTTT
abundance: -
v_gene: TRBV28
j_gene: TRBJ1-5
d_gene: TRBD1

CDR3aa: CAIKRDITGDTQYF
CDR3nt: TGTGCCATCAAGAGGGACATAACGGGAGATACGCAGTATTTT
abundance: -
v_gene: TRBV10-3
j_gene: TRBJ2-3
d_gene: -

CDR3aa: CASSPNREVAEAFF
CDR3nt: TGTGCCAGCAGCCCAAACCGGGAAGTCGCTGAAGCTTTCTTT
abundance: -
v_gene: TRBV7-2
j_gene: TRBJ1-1
d_gene: -

CDR3aa: CATQERGGGSAYEQYF
CDR3nt: TGTGCCACCCAGGAACGTGGTGGCGGGAGCGCCTACGAGCAGTACTTC
abundance: -
v_gene: TRBV27
j_gene: TRBJ2-7
d_gene: TRBD2

CDR3aa: CASSFGTSGPQETQYF
CDR3nt: TGTGCCAGCAGCTTTGGTACTAGCGGCCCCCAAGAGACCCAGTACTTC
abundance: once
v_gene: TRBV7-9
j_gene: TRBJ2-5
d_gene: TRBD2

CDR3aa: CASSAAGEGRALNEQFF
CDR3nt: TGTGCCAGCAGCGCCGCTGGGGAGGGGAGAGCGTTGAATGAGCAGTTCTTC
abundance: few
v_gene: TRBV9
j_gene: TRBJ2-1
d_gene: TRBD2

CDR3aa: CASRETGFVGELFF
CDR3nt: TGTGCCAGCAGGGAGACAGGGTTCGTCGGGGAGCTGTTTTTT
abundance: -
v_gene: TRBV11-2
j_gene: TRBJ2-2
d_gene: TRBD1

CDR3aa: CASGFQGDTEAFF
CDR3nt: TGTGCTAGTGGTTTTCAGGGGGACACTGAAGCTTTCTTT
abundance: -
v_gene: TRBV12-5
j_gene: TRBJ1-1
d_gene: TRBD1